This TCR beta chain was recorded in a study of CXCR3-negative and CXCR3-positive naive CD8 T cells. Overall study results and limits: TRB CDR3 hydrophobicity was greater in CXCR3-positive naive cells than in CXCR3-negative naive cells. Partial loss of CXCR3 expression followed cryopreservation; most assays used fresh PBMCs. The study inferred TCR strength from TRB CDR3 properties and found comparable surface CD5 between naive subsets.

Germline CDR1 LGHDT, CDR2 YNNKEL (reference sequence). The CDR3 consists of 16 residues. UMI-labeled 5' RACE TRB cDNA libraries were prepared from the cells. TCRdb re-analyzed the 5' RACE reads; it lists each CDR3 protein once, without DNA. The listing records thousands of distinct CDR3 sequences. Judged by frequency, this clonotype is medium-sized. Its antigen is not known. The specimen was naive CXCR3- CD8+ T cells from blood. Subset in this sample: CD45RO-CCR7+CD27+CD95- naive CD8+ T cells lacking CXCR3 (TNR3-). The chain combines TRBV3-1 with TRBJ2-2. The origin of this receptor is a human donor in good health. Some clones in this sample may be carry-over from other donors' samples. The chain's CDR3 is CASSQGPASNTGELFF. The variable domain in full, with the rest retrieved from reference TRBV3-1 and TRBJ2-2, is DTAVSQTPKYLVTQMGNDKSIKCEQNLGHDTMYWYKQDSKKFLKIMFSYNNKELIINETVPNRFSPKSPDKAHLNLHINSLELGDSAVYFCASSQGPASNTGELFFGEGSRLTVL.